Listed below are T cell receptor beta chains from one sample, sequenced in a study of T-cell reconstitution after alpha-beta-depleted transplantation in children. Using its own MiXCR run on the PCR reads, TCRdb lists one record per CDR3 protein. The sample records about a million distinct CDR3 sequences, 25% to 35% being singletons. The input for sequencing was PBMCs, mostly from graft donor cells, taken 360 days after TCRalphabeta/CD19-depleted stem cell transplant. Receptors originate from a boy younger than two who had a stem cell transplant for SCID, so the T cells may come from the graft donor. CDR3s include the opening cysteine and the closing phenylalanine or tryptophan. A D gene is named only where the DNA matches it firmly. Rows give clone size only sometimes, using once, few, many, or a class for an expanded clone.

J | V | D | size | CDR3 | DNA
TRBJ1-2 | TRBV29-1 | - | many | CSAIRGSNYGYTF | TGCAGCGCCATCAGGGGCTCTAACTATGGCTACACCTTC
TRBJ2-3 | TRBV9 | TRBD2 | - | CASSAGTSGTDTQYF | TGTGCCAGCAGCGCCGGGACTAGCGGCACAGATACGCAGTATTTT
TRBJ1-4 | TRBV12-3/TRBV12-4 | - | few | CASSTGFREKLFF | TGTGCCAGCAGCACAGGGTTTCGGGAAAAACTGTTTTTT
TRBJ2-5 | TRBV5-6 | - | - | CASSLFPYRDNQETQYF | TGTGCCAGCAGCTTATTCCCCTACCGGGACAACCAAGAGACCCAGTACTTC
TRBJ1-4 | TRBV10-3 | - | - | CAISAEGEKLFF | TGTGCCATCAGTGCTGAAGGTGAAAAACTGTTTTTT
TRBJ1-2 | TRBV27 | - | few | CASSKEINYGYTF | TGTGCCAGCAGTAAAGAGATAAACTATGGCTACACCTTC
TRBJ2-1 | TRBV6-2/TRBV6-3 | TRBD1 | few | CASSPDRDPEYYNEQFF | TGTGCCAGCAGCCCGGACAGGGACCCGGAGTATTACAATGAGCAGTTCTTC
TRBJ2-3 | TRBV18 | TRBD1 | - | CASSPNSGTGSADTQYF | TGTGCCAGCTCACCAAATTCCGGGACAGGGAGCGCAGATACGCAGTATTTT
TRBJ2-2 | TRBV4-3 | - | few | CASSQHYRSPNTGELFF | TGCGCCAGCAGCCAACACTACAGGTCTCCGAACACCGGGGAGCTGTTTTTT
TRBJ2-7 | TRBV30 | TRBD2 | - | CAWSRGLATPTEQYF | TGTGCCTGGAGTCGGGGACTAGCGACTCCTACGGAGCAGTACTTC
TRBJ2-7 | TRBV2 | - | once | CASSEAVTPYEQYF | TGTGCCAGCAGTGAAGCAGTGACTCCTTACGAGCAGTACTTC
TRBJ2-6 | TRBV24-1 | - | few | CATSDGLGANVLTF | TGTGCCACCAGTGACGGGTTGGGGGCCAACGTCCTGACTTTC
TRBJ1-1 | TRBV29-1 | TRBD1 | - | CSVEGQGTEAFF | TGCAGCGTTGAGGGACAGGGGACCGAAGCTTTCTTT
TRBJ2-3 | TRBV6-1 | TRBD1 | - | CASSPGTDSTDTQYF | TGTGCCAGCAGCCCGGGGACAGACAGCACAGATACGCAGTATTTT
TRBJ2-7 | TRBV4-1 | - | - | CASSQDFGAWEQYF | TGCGCCAGCAGCCAAGATTTCGGGGCCTGGGAGCAGTACTTC
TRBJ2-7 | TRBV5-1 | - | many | CASSSRQEQYF | TGCGCCAGCAGCTCCAGACAGGAGCAGTACTTC
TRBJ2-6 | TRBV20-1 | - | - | CSAQNRAGGGAGANVLTF | TGCAGTGCCCAGAATCGTGCAGGGGGAGGTGCAGGGGCCAACGTCCTGACTTTC
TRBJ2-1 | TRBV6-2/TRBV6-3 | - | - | CASSRQVTRNEQFF | TGTGCCAGCAGCCGACAGGTCACAAGGAATGAGCAGTTCTTC
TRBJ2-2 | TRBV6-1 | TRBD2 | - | CASTRGGHAGELFF | TGTGCCAGCACCCGGGGGGGGCACGCCGGGGAGCTGTTTTTT
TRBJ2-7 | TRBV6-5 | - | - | CASSYSSSSYEQYF | TGTGCCAGCAGTTACTCGAGCAGTTCCTACGAGCAGTACTTC
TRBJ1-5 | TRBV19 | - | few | CASSIGQVWNQPQHF | TGTGCCAGTAGTATCGGACAAGTTTGGAATCAGCCCCAGCATTTT
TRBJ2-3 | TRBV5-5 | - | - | CASSLPPRGADTQYF | TGTGCCAGCAGCCTCCCCCCACGGGGTGCAGATACGCAGTATTTT
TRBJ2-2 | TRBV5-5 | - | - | CASSLTPKNTGELFF | TGTGCCAGCAGCCTTACACCTAAGAACACCGGGGAGCTGTTTTTT
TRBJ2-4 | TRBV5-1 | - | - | CASSSGGVAKNIQYF | TGCGCCAGCAGCTCCGGAGGCGTAGCCAAAAACATTCAGTACTTC
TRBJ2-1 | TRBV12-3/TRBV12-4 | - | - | CASTRAGAKYNEQFF | TGTGCCAGCACTCGAGCCGGGGCCAAGTACAATGAGCAGTTCTTC
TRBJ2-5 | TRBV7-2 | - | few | CASSSPGAGETQYF | TGTGCCAGCAGCTCCCCAGGGGCCGGGGAGACCCAGTACTTC
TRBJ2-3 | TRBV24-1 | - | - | CATSDGVPDTQYF | TGTGCCACCAGTGACGGGGTCCCCGATACGCAGTATTTT
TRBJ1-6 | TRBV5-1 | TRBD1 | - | CASSSQTGGRNSPLHF | TGCGCCAGCAGCTCCCAGACAGGGGGCCGTAATTCACCCCTCCACTTT
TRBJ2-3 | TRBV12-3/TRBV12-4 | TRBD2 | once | CASSPQGPTSGGYSTDTQYF | TGTGCCAGCAGTCCTCAGGGGCCGACTAGCGGGGGGTACAGCACAGATACGCAGTATTTT
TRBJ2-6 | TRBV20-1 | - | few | CSAGRVLGANVLTF | TGCAGTGCAGGGCGGGTGTTGGGGGCCAACGTCCTGACTTTC
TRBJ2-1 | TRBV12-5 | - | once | CASGTSPGFTYNEQFF | TGTGCTAGTGGTACGTCTCCAGGGTTCACCTACAATGAGCAGTTCTTC
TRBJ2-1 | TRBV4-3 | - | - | CASSQDRSHEQFF | TGCGCCAGCAGCCAAGATCGGTCTCATGAGCAGTTCTTC
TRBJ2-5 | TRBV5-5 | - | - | CASSWPRDLETQYF | TGTGCCAGCAGCTGGCCCCGGGACTTAGAGACCCAGTACTTC
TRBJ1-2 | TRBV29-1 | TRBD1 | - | CSVEGGGDRRNGYTF | TGCAGCGTTGAAGGTGGTGGGGACAGGCGAAACGGCTACACCTTC
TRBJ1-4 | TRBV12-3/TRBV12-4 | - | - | CASSPRENEKLFF | TGTGCCAGCAGTCCCAGGGAAAATGAAAAACTGTTTTTT
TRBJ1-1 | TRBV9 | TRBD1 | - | CASSPRDRGFPNTEAFF | TGTGCCAGCAGCCCCCGGGACAGGGGGTTTCCGAACACTGAAGCTTTCTTT
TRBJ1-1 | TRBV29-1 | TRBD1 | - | CSVETQTGLHTEAFF | TGCAGCGTTGAGACCCAGACAGGGCTTCACACTGAAGCTTTCTTT
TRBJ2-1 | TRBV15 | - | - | CATSREGGTLYNEQFF | TGTGCCACCAGCAGAGAGGGCGGGACCCTTTACAATGAGCAGTTCTTC
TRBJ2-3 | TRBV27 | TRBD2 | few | CASSLINSGDYTQYF | TGTGCCAGCAGTTTAATTAATAGCGGGGACTATACGCAGTATTTT
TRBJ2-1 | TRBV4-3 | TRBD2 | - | CASSQGIAGGIDEQFF | TGCGCCAGCAGCCAAGGCATAGCGGGGGGGATAGATGAGCAGTTCTTC
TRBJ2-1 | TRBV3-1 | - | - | CASSQGAGARNEQFF | TGTGCCAGCAGCCAAGGGGCAGGAGCACGCAATGAGCAGTTCTTC
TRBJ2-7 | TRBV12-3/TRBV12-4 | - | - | CASSFWRGLPEKTPRNEQYF | TGTGCCAGCAGTTTTTGGCGGGGCCTACCCGAAAAGACCCCCCGGAACGAGCAGTACTTC
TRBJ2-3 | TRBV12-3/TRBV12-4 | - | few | CASREGVDRPDTQYF | TGTGCCAGCAGGGAGGGGGTTGATAGGCCAGATACGCAGTATTTT
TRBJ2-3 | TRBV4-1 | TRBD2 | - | CASSPQGGAVTSGRPTDTQYF | TGCGCCAGCAGCCCACAGGGAGGAGCGGTGACTAGCGGGCGACCCACAGATACGCAGTATTTT
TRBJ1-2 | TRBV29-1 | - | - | CSVELAGSPRYGYTF | TGCAGCGTTGAATTGGCTGGCAGCCCAAGATATGGCTACACCTTC
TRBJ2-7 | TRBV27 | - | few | CASSPTISSYEQYF | TGTGCCAGTAGCCCCACCATTAGCTCCTACGAGCAGTACTTC